This T cell receptor (beta chain) comes out of a study of cytomegalovirus exposure and HLA in healthy donors. Whole-study results and caveats: A prior analysis recorded that most TCR beta V segments were productive about 87% or about 30% of the time. Later analysis associated a missense DCLRE1C variant with TCR beta V- and J-gene trimming. Upon later analysis, HLA-associated TCR beta chains proved more clonally expanded than other, equally common chains.

Both 60 Vbeta primers and 13 Jbeta primers went into the PCR. Assay: immunoSEQ multiplex PCR; the TCRdb copy retains only in-frame clones and omits some. Seen here are about 130,000 clones, approximately 79% observed once, and the top ten hold roughly 6.8%. The CDR3 covers 14 residues. V was pared by 5 bases and J by 4 bases, with 15 bases between. Germline CDR1 reads SQVTM; CDR2 reads ANQGSEA. Of note for this clone: Its specificity is not known.

The sample taken for sequencing was PBMCs. V usage is TRBV29-1 and J usage is TRBJ2-1; TRBD2 might be the D (6 bases). The receptor's source is a man aged 40-49 years in good health and CMV-seropositive. DNA of the CDR3: TGCAGCGTTAAGGGCGGGAAAAATTACAATGAGCAGTTCTTC. Protein: CSVKGGKNYNEQFF.